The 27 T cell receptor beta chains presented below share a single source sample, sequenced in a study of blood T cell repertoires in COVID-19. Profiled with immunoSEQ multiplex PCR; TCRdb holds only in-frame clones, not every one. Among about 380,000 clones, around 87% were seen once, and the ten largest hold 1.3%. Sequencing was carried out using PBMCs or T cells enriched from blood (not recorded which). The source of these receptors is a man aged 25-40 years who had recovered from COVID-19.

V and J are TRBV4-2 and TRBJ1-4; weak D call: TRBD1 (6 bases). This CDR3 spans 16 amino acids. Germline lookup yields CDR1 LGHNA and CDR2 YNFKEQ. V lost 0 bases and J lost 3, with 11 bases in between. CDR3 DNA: TGTGCCAGCAGCCAAGATTCCGCAGGGGCTAATGAAAAACTGTTTTTT. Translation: CASSQDSAGANEKLFF.

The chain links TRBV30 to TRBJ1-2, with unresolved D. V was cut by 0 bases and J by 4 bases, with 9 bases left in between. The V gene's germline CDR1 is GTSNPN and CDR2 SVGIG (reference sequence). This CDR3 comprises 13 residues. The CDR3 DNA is TGTGCCTGGAGTGTAGAGTATGGCTATGGCTACACCTTC. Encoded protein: CAWSVEYGYGYTF.

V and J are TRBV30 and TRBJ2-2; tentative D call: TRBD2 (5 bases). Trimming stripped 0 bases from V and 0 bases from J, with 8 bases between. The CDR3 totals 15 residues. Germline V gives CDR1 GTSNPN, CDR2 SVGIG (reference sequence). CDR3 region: CAWSVTLANTGELFF. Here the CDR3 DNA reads TGTGCCTGGAGTGTTACACTAGCGAACACCGGGGAGCTGTTTTTT. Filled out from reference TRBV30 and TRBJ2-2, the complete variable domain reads SQTIHQWPATLVQPVGSPLSLECTVEGTSNPNLYWYRQAAGRGLQLLFYSVGIGQISSEVPQNLSASRPQDRQFILSSKKLLLSDSGFYLCAWSVTLANTGELFFGEGSRLTVL.

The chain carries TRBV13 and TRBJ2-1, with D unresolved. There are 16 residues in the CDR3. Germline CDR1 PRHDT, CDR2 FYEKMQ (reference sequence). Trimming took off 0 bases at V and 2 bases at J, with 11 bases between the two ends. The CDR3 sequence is CASSLGLYTAYNEQFF. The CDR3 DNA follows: TGTGCCAGCAGCTTAGGCCTCTATACCGCCTACAATGAGCAGTTCTTC.

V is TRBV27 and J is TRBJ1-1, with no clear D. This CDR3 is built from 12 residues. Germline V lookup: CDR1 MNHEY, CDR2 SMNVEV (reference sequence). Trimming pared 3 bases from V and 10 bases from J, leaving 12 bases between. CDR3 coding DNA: TGTGCCAGCAGTTTCCTCGGGAAGGGAGCTTTCTTT. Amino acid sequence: CASSFLGKGAFF.

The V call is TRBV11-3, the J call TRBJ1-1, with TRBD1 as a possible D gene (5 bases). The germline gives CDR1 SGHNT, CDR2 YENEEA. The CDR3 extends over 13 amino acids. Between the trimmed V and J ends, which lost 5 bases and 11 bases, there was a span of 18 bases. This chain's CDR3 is CASSRRQGMTAFF. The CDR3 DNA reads TGTGCCAGCAGCCGTCGGCAGGGCATGACGGCTTTCTTT.

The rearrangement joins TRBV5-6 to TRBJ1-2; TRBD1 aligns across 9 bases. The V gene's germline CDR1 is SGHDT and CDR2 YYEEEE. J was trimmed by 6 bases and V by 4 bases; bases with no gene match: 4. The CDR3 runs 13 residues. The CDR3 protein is CASSQTGGDGYTF. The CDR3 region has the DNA TGTGCCAGCAGCCAGACAGGGGGGGATGGCTACACCTTC.

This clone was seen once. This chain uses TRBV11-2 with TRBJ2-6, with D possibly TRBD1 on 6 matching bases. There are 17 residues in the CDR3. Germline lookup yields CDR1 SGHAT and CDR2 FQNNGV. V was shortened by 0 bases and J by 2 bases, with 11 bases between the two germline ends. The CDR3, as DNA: TGTGCCAGCAGCTTAGATTCAGGGGTAGCTGGGGCCAACGTCCTGACTTTC. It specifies CASSLDSGVAGANVLTF. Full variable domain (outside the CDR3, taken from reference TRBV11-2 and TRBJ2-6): EAGVAQSPRYKIIEKRQSVAFWCNPISGHATLYWYQQILGQGPKLLIQFQNNGVVDDSQLPKDRFSAERLKGVDSTLKIQPAKLEDSAVYLCASSLDSGVAGANVLTFGAGSRLTVL.

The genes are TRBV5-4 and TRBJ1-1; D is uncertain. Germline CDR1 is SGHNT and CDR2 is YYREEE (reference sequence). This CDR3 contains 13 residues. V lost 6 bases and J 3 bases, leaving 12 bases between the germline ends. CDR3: CASNLVPYTEAFF. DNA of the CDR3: TGTGCCAGCAACCTAGTACCGTACACTGAAGCTTTCTTT.

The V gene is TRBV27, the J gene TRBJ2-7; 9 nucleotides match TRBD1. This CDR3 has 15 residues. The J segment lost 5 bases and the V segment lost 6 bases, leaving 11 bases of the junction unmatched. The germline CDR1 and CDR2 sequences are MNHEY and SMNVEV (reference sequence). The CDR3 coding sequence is TGTGCCAGCAGACCCCGGGACAGGGATCGGGACGAGCAGTACTTC. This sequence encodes CASRPRDRDRDEQYF.

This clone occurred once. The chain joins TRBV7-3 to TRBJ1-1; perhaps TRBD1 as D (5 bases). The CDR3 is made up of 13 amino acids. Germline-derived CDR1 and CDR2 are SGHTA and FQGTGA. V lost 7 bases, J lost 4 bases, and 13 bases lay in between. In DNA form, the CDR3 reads TGTGCCAGCAAATTCCAGGGTGGCACTGAAGCTTTCTTT. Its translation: CASKFQGGTEAFF.

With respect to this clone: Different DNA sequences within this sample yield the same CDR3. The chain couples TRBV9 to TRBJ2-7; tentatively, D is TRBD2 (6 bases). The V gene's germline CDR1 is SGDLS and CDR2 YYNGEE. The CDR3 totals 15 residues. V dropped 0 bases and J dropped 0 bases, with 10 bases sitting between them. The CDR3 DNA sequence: TGTGCCAGCAGCGTAGCTGGGGGGAGCTCCTACGAGCAGTACTTC. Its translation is CASSVAGGSSYEQYF.

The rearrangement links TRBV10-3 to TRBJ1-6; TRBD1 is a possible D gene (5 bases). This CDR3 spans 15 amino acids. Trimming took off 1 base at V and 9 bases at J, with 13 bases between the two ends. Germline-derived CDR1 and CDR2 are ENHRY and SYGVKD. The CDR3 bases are TGTGCCATCAGTGAGTACCAGGGAGGGATTTCACCCCTCCACTTT. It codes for CAISEYQGGISPLHF.

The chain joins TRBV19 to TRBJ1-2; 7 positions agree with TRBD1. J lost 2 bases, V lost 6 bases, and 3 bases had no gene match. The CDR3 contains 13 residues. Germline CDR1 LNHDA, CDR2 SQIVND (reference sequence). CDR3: CASSTGVNYGYTF. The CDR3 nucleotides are TGTGCCAGTAGCACAGGGGTAAACTATGGCTACACCTTC.

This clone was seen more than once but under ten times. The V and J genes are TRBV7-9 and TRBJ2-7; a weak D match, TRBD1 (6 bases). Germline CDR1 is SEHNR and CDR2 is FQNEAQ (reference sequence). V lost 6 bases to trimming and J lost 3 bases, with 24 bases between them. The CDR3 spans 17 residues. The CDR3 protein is CASRSLFVRDTNYEQYF. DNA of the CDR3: TGTGCCAGCAGAAGCTTATTCGTCCGGGACACTAACTACGAGCAGTACTTC.

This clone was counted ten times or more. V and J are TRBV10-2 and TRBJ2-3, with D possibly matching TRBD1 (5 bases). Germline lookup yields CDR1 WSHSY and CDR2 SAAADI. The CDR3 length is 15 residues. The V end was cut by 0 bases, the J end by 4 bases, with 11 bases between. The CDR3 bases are TGCGCCAGCAGTGAGTCTCAGGGTTGGGCAGATACGCAGTATTTT. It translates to CASSESQGWADTQYF.

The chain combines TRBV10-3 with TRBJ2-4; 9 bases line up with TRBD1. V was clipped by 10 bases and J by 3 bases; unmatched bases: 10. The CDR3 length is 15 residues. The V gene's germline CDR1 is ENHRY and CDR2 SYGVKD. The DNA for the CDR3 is TGTGCCACCGGCCCGGACAGGGGAGGCAAAAACATTCAGTACTTC. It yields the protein CATGPDRGGKNIQYF.

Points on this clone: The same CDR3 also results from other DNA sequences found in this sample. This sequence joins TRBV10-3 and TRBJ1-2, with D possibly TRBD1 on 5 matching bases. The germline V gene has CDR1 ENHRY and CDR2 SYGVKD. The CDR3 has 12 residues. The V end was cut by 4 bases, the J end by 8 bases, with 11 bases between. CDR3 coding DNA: TGTGCCATCAGTGCCGGGACTGACGGCTACACCTTC. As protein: CAISAGTDGYTF.

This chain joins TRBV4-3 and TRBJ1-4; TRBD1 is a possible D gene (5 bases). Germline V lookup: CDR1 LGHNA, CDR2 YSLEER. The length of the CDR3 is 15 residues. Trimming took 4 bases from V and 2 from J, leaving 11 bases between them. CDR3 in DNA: TGCGCCAGCAGCCCTGGGGGGTCGACTAATGAAAAACTGTTTTTT. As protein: CASSPGGSTNEKLFF.

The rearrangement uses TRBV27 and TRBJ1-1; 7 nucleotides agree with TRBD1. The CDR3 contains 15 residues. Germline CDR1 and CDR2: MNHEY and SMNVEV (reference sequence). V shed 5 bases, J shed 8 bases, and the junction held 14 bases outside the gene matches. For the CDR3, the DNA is TGTGCCAGCAGTAGTTCGGGGGCGGGACAGCCAGAAGCTTTCTTT. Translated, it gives CASSSSGAGQPEAFF.

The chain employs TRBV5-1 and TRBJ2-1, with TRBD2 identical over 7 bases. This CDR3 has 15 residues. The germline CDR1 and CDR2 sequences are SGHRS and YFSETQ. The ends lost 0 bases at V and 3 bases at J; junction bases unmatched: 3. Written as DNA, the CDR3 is TGCGCCAGCAGCTTGGGGGCGGGGGACTACAATGAGCAGTTCTTC. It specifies CASSLGAGDYNEQFF.

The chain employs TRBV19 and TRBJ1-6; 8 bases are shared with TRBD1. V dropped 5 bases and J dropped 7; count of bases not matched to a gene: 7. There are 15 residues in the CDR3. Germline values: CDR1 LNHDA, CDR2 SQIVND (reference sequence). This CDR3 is CASSERQGYNSPLHF. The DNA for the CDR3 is TGTGCCAGTAGTGAAAGACAGGGGTACAATTCACCCCTCCACTTT. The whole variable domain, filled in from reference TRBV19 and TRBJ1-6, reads DGGITQSPKYLFRKEGQNVTLSCEQNLNHDAMYWYRQDPGQGLRLIYYSQIVNDFQKGDIAEGYSVSREKKESFPLTVTSAQKNPTAFYLCASSERQGYNSPLHFGNGTRLTVT.

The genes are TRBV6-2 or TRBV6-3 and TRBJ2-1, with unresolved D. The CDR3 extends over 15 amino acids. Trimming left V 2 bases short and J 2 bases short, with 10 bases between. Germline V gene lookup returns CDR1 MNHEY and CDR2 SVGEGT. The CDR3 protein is CASSYRGTTYNEQFF. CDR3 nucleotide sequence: TGTGCCAGCAGTTACCGAGGTACGACCTACAATGAGCAGTTCTTC.

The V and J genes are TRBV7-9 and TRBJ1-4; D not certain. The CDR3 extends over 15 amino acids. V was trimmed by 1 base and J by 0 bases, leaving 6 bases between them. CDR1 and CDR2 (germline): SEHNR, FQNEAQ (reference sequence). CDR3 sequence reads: CASSLGVATNEKLFF. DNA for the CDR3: TGTGCCAGCAGCTTAGGAGTTGCAACTAATGAAAAACTGTTTTTT.

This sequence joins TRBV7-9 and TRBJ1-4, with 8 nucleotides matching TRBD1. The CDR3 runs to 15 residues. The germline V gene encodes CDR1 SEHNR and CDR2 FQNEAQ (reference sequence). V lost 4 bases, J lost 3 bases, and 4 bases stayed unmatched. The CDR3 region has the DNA TGTGCCAGCAGCTCAGGACAGGGAGCTAATGAAAAACTGTTTTTT. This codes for CASSSGQGANEKLFF.

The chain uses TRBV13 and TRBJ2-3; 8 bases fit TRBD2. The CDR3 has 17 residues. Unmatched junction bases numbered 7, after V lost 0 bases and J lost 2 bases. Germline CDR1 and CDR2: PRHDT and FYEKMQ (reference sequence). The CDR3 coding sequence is TGTGCCAGCAGCTTAGGCGAGAGCGGGGGATTCACAGATACGCAGTATTTT. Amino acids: CASSLGESGGFTDTQYF.

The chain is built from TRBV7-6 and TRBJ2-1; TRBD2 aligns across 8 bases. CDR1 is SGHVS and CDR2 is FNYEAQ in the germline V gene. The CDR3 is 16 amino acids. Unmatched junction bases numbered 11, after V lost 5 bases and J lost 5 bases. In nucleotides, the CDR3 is TGTGCCAGCAGCCCCTTTCGGGGGGGGGCAAACAATGAGCAGTTCTTC. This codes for CASSPFRGGANNEQFF.